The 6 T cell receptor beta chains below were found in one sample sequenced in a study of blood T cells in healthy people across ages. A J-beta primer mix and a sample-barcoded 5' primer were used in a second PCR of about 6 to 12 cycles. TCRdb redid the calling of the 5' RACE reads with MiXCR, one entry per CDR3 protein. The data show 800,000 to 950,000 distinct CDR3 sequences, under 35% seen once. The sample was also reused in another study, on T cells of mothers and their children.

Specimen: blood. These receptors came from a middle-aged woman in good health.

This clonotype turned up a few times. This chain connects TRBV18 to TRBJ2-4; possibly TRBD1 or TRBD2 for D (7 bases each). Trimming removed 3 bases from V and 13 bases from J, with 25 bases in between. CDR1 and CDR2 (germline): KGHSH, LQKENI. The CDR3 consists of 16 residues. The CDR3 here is CASSPRGGGGGNEQYF. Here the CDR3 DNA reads TGTGCCAGCTCACCCCGTGGAGGGGGCGGGGGCAATGAGCAGTACTTC.

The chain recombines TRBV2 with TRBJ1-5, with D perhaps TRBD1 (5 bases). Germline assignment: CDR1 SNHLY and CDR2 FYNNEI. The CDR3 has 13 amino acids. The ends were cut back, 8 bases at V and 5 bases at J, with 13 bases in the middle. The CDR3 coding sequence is TGTGCCAGCTCGGCGGAGGGGCATCAGCCCCAGCATTTT. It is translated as CASSAEGHQPQHF.

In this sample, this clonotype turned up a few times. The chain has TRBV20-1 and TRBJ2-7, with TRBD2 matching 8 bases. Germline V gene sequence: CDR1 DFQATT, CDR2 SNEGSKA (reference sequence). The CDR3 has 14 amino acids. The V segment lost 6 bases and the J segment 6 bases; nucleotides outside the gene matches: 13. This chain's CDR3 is CSARRSGGFGEQYF. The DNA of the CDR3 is TGCAGTGCCAGACGGAGCGGGGGATTCGGCGAGCAGTACTTC.

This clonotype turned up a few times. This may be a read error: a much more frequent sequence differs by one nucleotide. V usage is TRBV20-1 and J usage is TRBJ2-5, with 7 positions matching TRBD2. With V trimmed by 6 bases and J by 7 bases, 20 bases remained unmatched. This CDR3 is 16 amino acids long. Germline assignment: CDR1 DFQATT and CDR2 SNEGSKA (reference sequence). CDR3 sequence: CSANRGLGGGWLTQYF. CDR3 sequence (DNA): TGCAGTGCCAACCGAGGACTAGGCGGCGGTTGGTTGACCCAGTACTTC.

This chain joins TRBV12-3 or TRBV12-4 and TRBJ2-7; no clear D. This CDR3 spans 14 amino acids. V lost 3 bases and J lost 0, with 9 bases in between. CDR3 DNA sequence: TGTGCCAGCAGTTTTAACAAACCCTCCTACGAGCAGTACTTC. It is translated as CASSFNKPSYEQYF.

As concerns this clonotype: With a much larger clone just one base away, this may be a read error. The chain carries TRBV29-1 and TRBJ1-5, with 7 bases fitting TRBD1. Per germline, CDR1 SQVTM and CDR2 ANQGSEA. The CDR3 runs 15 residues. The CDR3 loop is CSVATVQGLGQSQHF. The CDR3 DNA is TGCAGCGTTGCGACCGTACAGGGGTTAGGTCAGTCCCAGCATTTT.